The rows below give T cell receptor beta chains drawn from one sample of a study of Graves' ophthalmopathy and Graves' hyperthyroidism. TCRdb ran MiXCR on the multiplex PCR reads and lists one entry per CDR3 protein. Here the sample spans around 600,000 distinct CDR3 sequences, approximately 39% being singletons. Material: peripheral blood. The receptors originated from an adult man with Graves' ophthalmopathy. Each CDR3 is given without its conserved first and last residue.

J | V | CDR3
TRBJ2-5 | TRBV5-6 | ASSLVVGRGETQY
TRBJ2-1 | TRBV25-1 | ASSPKRRLGNEQF
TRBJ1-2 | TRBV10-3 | AINDSRGGYT
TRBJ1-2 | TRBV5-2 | AWRLPQTGSGYT
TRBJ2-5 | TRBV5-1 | ATPGVVQETQY
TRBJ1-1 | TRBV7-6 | ASSPGRDSVNTEAF
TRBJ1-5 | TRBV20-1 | SARGGRYSNQPQH
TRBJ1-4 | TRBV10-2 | ASREPQGLQLF
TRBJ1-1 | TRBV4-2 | ASSPGTIWGSTEAF
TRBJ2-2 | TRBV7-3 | ASSLRHGPTGELF
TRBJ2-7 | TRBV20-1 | SARDRRQRHSYEQY
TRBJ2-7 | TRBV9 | ASSVAPGIDEQY
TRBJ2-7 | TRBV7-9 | ASSQDSRYEQY
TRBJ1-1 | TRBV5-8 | ASSWTGDFEAF
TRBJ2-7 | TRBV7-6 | ASSKTGEQY
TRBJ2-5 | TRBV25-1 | ASSEYLAGKETQY
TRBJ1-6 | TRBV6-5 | ASSSQGAGTPLH
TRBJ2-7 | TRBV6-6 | ASSYHGQDRNEQY
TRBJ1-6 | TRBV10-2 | ASRAVNSPLH
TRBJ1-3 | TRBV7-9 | ASSSWTENGMNTIY
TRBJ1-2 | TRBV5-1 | ASSTQGYYGYT
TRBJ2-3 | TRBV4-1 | ASSQDWGTYTDTQY
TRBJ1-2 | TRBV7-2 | ASSPYRANGYT
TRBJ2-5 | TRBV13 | ASRHPREETQY
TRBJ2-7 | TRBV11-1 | GSSFGDRPYEQY
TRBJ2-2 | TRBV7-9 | ASSIIRGPGELF
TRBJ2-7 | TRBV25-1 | ASSVPEGGSYEQY
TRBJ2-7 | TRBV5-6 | ASSSTLAGGLNEQY
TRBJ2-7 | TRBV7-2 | ASSLGSGQAYEQY
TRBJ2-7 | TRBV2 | ASSDSGLSSYEQY
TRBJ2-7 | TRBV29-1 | SVLRQGKINEQY
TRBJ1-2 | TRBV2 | ASKSDRGFGYT
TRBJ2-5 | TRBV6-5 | ASSWGAGHGETQY
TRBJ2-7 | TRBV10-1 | ASSTSGGAHYEQY
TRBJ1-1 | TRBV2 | ASSELIQEAGAF
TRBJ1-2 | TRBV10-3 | ATNPGALNYGYT
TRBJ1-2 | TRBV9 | ASSSGGAGGYT
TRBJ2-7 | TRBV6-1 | ASSVRQREVYEQY
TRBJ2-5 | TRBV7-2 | ASSSRTGPWAQY
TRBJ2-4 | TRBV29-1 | SVRGLAKNIQY
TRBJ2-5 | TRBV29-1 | SVDASGASAQETQY
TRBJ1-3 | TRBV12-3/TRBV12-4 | ASSSLGWGNTIY
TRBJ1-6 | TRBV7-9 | ASRERLGAGSPLH
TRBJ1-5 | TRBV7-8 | ASSLVRTDSNQPQH
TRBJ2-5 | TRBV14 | ASSNTGTGVSQETQY
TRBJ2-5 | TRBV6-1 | ASSELTGQETQY
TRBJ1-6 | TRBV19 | ATRQEGNSPLH
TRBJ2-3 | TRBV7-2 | ASSLVGTGTDTQY
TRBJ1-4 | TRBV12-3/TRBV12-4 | ASSFGSEKLF
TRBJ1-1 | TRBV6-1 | ASTKQAGNTEAF
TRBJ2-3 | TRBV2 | ASSDTSGGQSAQY
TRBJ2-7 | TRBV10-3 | AISGGGQGITGGQY
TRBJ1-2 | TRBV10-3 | AITGEGGSNGYT
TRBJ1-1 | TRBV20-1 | SARDGAGGTEAF
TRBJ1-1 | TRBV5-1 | ASSLVPPPEGTEAF
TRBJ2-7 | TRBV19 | ASSLNLAVEGYEQY
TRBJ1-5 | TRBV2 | ASSDPQGAGQPQH